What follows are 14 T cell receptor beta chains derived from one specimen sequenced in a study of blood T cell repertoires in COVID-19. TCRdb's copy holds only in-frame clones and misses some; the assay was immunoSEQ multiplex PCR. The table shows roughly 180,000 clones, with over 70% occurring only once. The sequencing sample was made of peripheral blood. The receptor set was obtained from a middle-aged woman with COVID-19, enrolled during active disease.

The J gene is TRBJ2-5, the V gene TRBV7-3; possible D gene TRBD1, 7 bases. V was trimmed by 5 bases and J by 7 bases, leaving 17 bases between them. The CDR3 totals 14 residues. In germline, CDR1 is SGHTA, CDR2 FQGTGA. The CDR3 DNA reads TGTGCCAGCAGCCTGCGGGACAGCACAGGGACCCAGTACTTC. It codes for CASSLRDSTGTQYF.

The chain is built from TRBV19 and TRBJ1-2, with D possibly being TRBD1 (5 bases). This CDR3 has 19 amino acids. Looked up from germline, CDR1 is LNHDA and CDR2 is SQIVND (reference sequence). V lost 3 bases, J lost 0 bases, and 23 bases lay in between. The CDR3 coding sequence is TGTGCCAGTAGTATTTTGCGAACGGGGGGAGTAGGAGCTAACTATGGCTACACCTTC. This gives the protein CASSILRTGGVGANYGYTF. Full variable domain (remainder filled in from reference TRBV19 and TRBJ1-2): DGGITQSPKYLFRKEGQNVTLSCEQNLNHDAMYWYRQDPGQGLRLIYYSQIVNDFQKGDIAEGYSVSREKKESFPLTVTSAQKNPTAFYLCASSILRTGGVGANYGYTFGSGTRLTVV.

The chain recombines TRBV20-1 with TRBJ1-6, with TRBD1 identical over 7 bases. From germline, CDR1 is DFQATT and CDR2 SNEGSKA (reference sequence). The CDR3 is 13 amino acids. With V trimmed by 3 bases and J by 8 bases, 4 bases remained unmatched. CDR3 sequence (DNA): TGCAGTGCTAGTAACAGGGGTTATTCACCCCTCCACTTT. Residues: CSASNRGYSPLHF.

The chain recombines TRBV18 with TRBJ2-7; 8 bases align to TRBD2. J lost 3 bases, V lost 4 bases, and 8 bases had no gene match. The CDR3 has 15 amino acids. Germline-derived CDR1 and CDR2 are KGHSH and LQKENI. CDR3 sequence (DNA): TGTGCCAGCTCACGGGCCCAACTAGCGGTCTACGAGCAGTACTTC. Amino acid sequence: CASSRAQLAVYEQYF.

This CDR3 reads CASGFSQTGYNSPLHF. As DNA, the CDR3 is TGTGCTAGTGGTTTCTCGCAGACAGGGTATAATTCACCCCTCCACTTT. The rearrangement joins TRBV12-5 to TRBJ1-6; 7 bases are shared with TRBD1. Germline CDR1 LGHNT, CDR2 FRNRAP. V shed 3 bases and J 4 bases; nucleotides not matched to a gene: 6. The CDR3 runs 16 residues.

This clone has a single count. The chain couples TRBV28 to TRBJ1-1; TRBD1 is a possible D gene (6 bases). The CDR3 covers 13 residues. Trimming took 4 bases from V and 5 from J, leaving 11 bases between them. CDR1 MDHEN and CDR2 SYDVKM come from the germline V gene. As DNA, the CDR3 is TGTGCCAGCAGTTATCAGGGGAAAACTGAAGCTTTCTTT. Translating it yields CASSYQGKTEAFF.

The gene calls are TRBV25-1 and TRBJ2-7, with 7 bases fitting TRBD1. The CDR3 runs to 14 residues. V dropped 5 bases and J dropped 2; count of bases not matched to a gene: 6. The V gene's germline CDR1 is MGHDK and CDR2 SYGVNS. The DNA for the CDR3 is TGTGCCAGCAGTATAACAGGGGACCCCTACGAGCAGTACTTC. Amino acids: CASSITGDPYEQYF.

Here the CDR3 reads CASMEETGGLNTEAFF. The CDR3 DNA follows: TGTGCCAGTATGGAGGAGACAGGGGGCTTGAACACTGAAGCTTTCTTT. V and J are TRBV19 and TRBJ1-1, with 10 bases matching TRBD1. CDR3 length: 16 residues. V trimming: 7 bases; J trimming: 0 bases; junction bases outside the gene matches: 8. Germline V CDR1 and CDR2: LNHDA, SQIVND (reference sequence).

CDR3 coding DNA: TGTGCCAGCTCACCGCGTCCTGGGACAGGGTCCAAATATCAGCCCCAGCATTTT. Its protein product is CASSPRPGTGSKYQPQHF. The chain links TRBV18 to TRBJ1-5; 9 bases fit TRBD1. V trimming: 3 bases; J trimming: 5 bases; junction bases outside the gene matches: 14. Germline CDR1 reads KGHSH; CDR2 reads LQKENI. This CDR3 has 18 amino acids.

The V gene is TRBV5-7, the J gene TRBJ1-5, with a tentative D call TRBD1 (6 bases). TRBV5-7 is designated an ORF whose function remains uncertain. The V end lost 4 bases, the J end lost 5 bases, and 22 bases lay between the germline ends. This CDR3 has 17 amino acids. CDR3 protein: CASSLGARPHQDQPQHF. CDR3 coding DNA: TGTGCCAGCAGCCTGGGGGCCAGGCCTCACCAAGATCAGCCCCAGCATTTT.

CDR3 region: CASSILGGFSYNEQFF. DNA for the CDR3: TGTGCCAGTAGTATCCTCGGGGGATTCTCCTACAATGAGCAGTTCTTC. The chain is built from TRBV19 and TRBJ2-1; maybe TRBD2 (6 bases). In germline, CDR1 is LNHDA, CDR2 SQIVND (reference sequence). This CDR3 spans 16 amino acids. Between the trimmed V and J ends, which lost 3 bases and 0 bases, there was a span of 12 bases.

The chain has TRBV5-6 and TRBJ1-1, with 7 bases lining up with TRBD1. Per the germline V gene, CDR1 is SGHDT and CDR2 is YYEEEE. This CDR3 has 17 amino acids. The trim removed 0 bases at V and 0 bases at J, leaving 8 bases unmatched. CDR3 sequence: CASSLVRTGALNTEAFF. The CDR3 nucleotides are TGTGCCAGCAGCTTGGTAAGAACAGGGGCTCTGAACACTGAAGCTTTCTTT.

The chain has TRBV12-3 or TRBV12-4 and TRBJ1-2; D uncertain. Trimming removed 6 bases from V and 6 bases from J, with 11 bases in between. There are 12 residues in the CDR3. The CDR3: CASRSLEDGYTF. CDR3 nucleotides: TGTGCCAGCAGATCCCTGGAGGATGGCTACACCTTC.

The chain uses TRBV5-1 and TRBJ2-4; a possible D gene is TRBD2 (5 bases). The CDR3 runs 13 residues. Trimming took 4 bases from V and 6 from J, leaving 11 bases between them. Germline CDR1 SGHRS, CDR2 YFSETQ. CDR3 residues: CASSPFRGNIQYF. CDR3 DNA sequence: TGCGCCAGCAGCCCCTTCCGGGGAAACATTCAGTACTTC.